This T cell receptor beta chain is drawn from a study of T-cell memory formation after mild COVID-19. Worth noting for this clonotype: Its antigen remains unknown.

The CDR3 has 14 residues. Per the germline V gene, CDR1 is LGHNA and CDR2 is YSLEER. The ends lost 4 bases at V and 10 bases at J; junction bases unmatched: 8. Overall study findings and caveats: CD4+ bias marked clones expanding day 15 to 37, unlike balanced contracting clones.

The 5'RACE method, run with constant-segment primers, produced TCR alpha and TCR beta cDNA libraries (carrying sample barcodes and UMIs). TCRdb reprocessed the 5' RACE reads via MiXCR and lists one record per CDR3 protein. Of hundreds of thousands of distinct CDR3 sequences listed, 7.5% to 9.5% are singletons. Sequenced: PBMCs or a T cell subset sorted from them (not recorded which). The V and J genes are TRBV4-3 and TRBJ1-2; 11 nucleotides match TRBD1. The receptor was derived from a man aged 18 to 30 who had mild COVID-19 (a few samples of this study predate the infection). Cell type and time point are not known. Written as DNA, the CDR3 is TGCGCCAGCAGCCCATCCGGGACAGGGGGGATCTACACCTTC. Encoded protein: CASSPSGTGGIYTF.